The 15 T cell receptor beta chains given below trace back to one sample, sequenced in a study of Graves' ophthalmopathy and Graves' hyperthyroidism. The sequenced template was RNA, covering the TCR beta CDR3 region. HTBI primers primed a first-round RT-PCR, and a second-round multiplex PCR followed. MiXCR, run by TCRdb on the multiplex PCR reads, gives a single entry per CDR3 protein. The profile shows around 1.1 million distinct CDR3 sequences, roughly 35% of them singletons. Sample: peripheral blood or thyroid tissue (not recorded which). The receptors originated from an adult man with Graves' hyperthyroidism.

This clonotype was picked up a small number of times. The chain carries TRBV7-9 and TRBJ1-2; perhaps TRBD1 as D (6 bases). Trimming shortened V by 5 bases and J by 3 bases, and 31 bases separated the two germline ends. Germline CDR1 SEHNR, CDR2 FQNEAQ (reference sequence). The CDR3 has 20 amino acids. CDR3 protein: CASSHTAFGGHPLLDYGYTF. The CDR3 bases are TGTGCCAGCAGCCACACCGCCTTCGGGGGACACCCCCTGCTAGACTATGGCTACACCTTC. The full variable domain, its missing parts supplied by reference TRBV7-9 and TRBJ1-2, is DTGVSQNPRHKITKRGQNVTFRCDPISEHNRLYWYRQTLGQGPEFLTYFQNEAQLEKSRLLSDRFSAERPKGSFSTLEIQRTEQGDSAMYLCASSHTAFGGHPLLDYGYTFGSGTRLTVV.

The chain carries TRBV2 and TRBJ1-2, with D hard to call. Trimming removed 6 bases from V and 4 bases from J, with 12 bases in between. The CDR3 runs to 13 residues. The V gene's germline CDR1 is SNHLY and CDR2 FYNNEI. The CDR3 DNA follows: TGTGCCAGCAGCCCCGCGCGGACCTATGGCTACACCTTC. Translated: CASSPARTYGYTF.

J is TRBJ2-7 and V is TRBV7-2; 8 bases fit TRBD1. CDR1 is SGHTA and CDR2 is FQGNSA in the germline V gene. Germline trimming cut 5 bases from V and 0 bases from J; bases unmatched to any gene: 15. CDR3 size: 18 residues. Written as DNA, the CDR3 is TGTGCCAGCAGCAACCCCCATGGGGAGACAGGGGTCTCCTACGAGCAGTACTTC. It specifies CASSNPHGETGVSYEQYF.

Details on this clonotype: This may be a read error, as it is one base from a much larger clone. The chain employs TRBV14 and TRBJ2-5; 8 bases are a match to TRBD1. CDR3 length: 16 residues. The trim removed 4 bases at V and 1 base at J, leaving 8 bases unmatched. Per germline, CDR1 SGHDN and CDR2 FVKESK. CDR3 in DNA: TGTGCCAGCAGCCGACATCCCAGGGGGCGCCAAGAGACCCAGTACTTC. Encoded protein: CASSRHPRGRQETQYF.

This clonotype was observed at least ten times. The genes are TRBV12-3 or TRBV12-4 and TRBJ2-5; D is ambiguous. The CDR3 has 12 residues. The V end lost 6 bases, the J end lost 3 bases, and 8 bases lay between the germline ends. CDR3 sequence: CASRGSEETQYF. The CDR3 bases are TGTGCCAGCAGGGGGTCAGAAGAGACCCAGTACTTC.

The chain couples TRBV25-1 to TRBJ1-6; tentatively, D is TRBD1 (6 bases). Germline assignment: CDR1 MGHDK and CDR2 SYGVNS. CDR3 length equals 14 residues. V was pared by 4 bases and J by 10 bases, with 14 bases between. Here the CDR3 DNA reads TGTGCCAGCAGTGCGGGGGCCGTACAATCACCCCTCCACTTT. Residues: CASSAGAVQSPLHF. Full variable domain (missing parts from reference TRBV25-1 and TRBJ1-6): EADIYQTPRYLVIGTGKKITLECSQTMGHDKMYWYQQDPGMELHLIHYSYGVNSTEKGDLSSESTVSRIRTEHFPLTLESARPSHTSQYLCASSAGAVQSPLHFGNGTRLTVT.

The chain couples TRBV19 to TRBJ2-6; 9 nucleotides align to TRBD1. The CDR3 is 15 amino acids. The V segment lost 10 bases and the J segment 3 bases; nucleotides outside the gene matches: 7. Germline V gene sequence: CDR1 LNHDA, CDR2 SQIVND (reference sequence). CDR3 region: CATTRDRVGANVLTF. CDR3 DNA: TGTGCCACGACCCGGGACAGGGTTGGGGCCAACGTCCTGACTTTC.

This chain joins TRBV14 and TRBJ1-2; tentative D call: TRBD1 (6 bases). The germline V and J ends were trimmed by 4 bases and 1 base, with 10 bases remaining between them. This CDR3 has 14 residues. Germline V gives CDR1 SGHDN, CDR2 FVKESK. The CDR3 spells CASSRTVLNYGYTF. CDR3 bases: TGTGCCAGCAGCCGGACAGTTCTTAACTATGGCTACACCTTC.

This clonotype has only a few counts. V gene TRBV29-1 combines with J gene TRBJ2-5; maybe TRBD2 (6 bases). The germline gives CDR1 SQVTM, CDR2 ANQGSEA. V dropped 5 bases and J dropped 2 bases, with 9 bases sitting between them. The CDR3 sequence is 12 residues long. As DNA, the CDR3 is TGCAGCGTTCTGACTAGACAAGAGACCCAGTACTTC. Translation: CSVLTRQETQYF.

A few counts support this clonotype. This chain links TRBV14 with TRBJ1-3, with D tentatively TRBD1 (5 bases). This CDR3 contains 16 residues. CDR1 and CDR2 (germline): SGHDN, FVKESK. Trimming cost V 5 bases and J 0 bases, with 14 bases left between them. The CDR3 sequence: CASSKQVSHSGNTIYF. The CDR3 region has the DNA TGTGCCAGCAGCAAACAGGTCTCTCACTCTGGAAACACCATATATTTT.

The DNA of the CDR3 is TGTGCCAGCAGCGACCGGGACAAGGTAGAAAAACTGTTTTTT. It yields the protein CASSDRDKVEKLFF. The chain links TRBV4-2 to TRBJ1-4, with a possible D match to TRBD1 (6 bases). V lost 5 bases, J lost 8 bases, and 15 bases lay in between. There are 14 residues in the CDR3. Germline values: CDR1 LGHNA, CDR2 YNFKEQ.

This clonotype occurred many times. The rearrangement joins TRBV29-1 to TRBJ1-1, with D hard to call. CDR3 size: 12 residues. V lost 4 bases and J 3 bases, leaving 9 bases between the germline ends. Germline CDR1 reads SQVTM; CDR2 reads ANQGSEA. In DNA, the CDR3 is TGCAGCGTTGCTAGGGCGGACACTGAAGCTTTCTTT. Translating it yields CSVARADTEAFF.

The sample holds many counts of this clonotype. J is TRBJ2-5 and V is TRBV20-1; perhaps TRBD2 as D (6 bases). Germline CDR1 and CDR2: DFQATT and SNEGSKA (reference sequence). V was pared by 6 bases and J by 5 bases, with 16 bases between. The CDR3 sequence is 13 residues long. The CDR3 sequence: CSAVTSPRETQYF. The CDR3 region has the DNA TGCAGTGCCGTCACTAGCCCTCGGGAGACCCAGTACTTC.

This clonotype has a handful of counts. The CDR3 sequence: CATRDRADTQYF. The CDR3 coding sequence is TGTGCCACCAGGGACAGAGCAGATACGCAGTATTTT. The chain joins TRBV24-1 to TRBJ2-3; perhaps TRBD1 as D (6 bases). The CDR3 totals 12 residues. Trimming pared 7 bases from V and 4 bases from J, leaving 8 bases between. Germline V gene sequence: CDR1 KGHDR, CDR2 SFDVKD.

The chain is built from TRBV7-9 and TRBJ2-7; tentatively, D is TRBD1 or TRBD2 (7 bases each). V lost 5 bases to trimming and J lost 4 bases, with 24 bases between them. This CDR3 contains 17 residues. In germline, CDR1 is SEHNR, CDR2 FQNEAQ (reference sequence). CDR3 nucleotide sequence: TGTGCCAGCAGCCCCCGGGACAGCGATCCGGGGGGATACGAGCAGTACTTC. Residues: CASSPRDSDPGGYEQYF.